The 8 T cell receptor beta chains below were found in one sample sequenced in a study of T cells in Graves' hyperthyroidism and ophthalmopathy. From RNA transcripts, TCR beta CDR3 regions were amplified. Primed by the HTBI set, a first-round RT-PCR was run on the TCR CDR3. In TCRdb, the multiplex PCR reads were re-called with MiXCR into one record per CDR3 protein. The sample carries around 250,000 distinct CDR3 sequences, approximately 16% recorded once. Sequenced input: blood. These receptors all come from a woman aged 18 to 35 with Graves' ophthalmopathy.

This clonotype was detected many times. The rearrangement joins TRBV14 to TRBJ2-7, with TRBD1 matching over 7 bases. Trimming took 3 bases from V and 4 from J; bases not matched to a gene: 6. Germline-derived CDR1 and CDR2 are SGHDN and FVKESK. The CDR3 covers 14 residues. CDR3 region: CASSHIAGGYEQYF. In DNA form, the CDR3 reads TGTGCCAGCAGCCACATCGCAGGGGGATACGAGCAGTACTTC.

V usage is TRBV2 and J usage is TRBJ1-1; TRBD1 is a possible D gene (5 bases). CDR1 and CDR2 from the germline V gene are SNHLY and FYNNEI. V was clipped by 8 bases and J by 4 bases, with 14 bases between them. The CDR3 spans 13 residues. CDR3 amino acids: CASLRDDVTEAFF. Written as DNA, the CDR3 is TGTGCCAGCCTCCGGGACGATGTCACTGAAGCTTTCTTT.

This clonotype was recorded at least ten times. This chain joins TRBV28 and TRBJ1-2; D is possibly TRBD1 (5 bases). Germline-derived CDR1 and CDR2 are MDHEN and SYDVKM. The CDR3 contains 15 residues. The V gene lost 4 bases and the J gene lost 3 bases, with 15 bases spanning the gap. The CDR3 DNA is TGTGCCAGCAGTTCAGACAGTGCGGCCGACTATGGCTACACCTTC. Its translation: CASSSDSAADYGYTF.

This clonotype was counted at least ten times. This chain links TRBV19 with TRBJ2-7; 13 nucleotides agree with TRBD2. Germline V gives CDR1 LNHDA, CDR2 SQIVND (reference sequence). The CDR3 length is 15 residues. V was clipped by 4 bases and J by 3 bases; unmatched bases: 3. The CDR3 nucleotides are TGTGCCAGTAGTACCGGACTAGCGGGAGTCTACGAGCAGTACTTC. Its protein is CASSTGLAGVYEQYF.

In this sample, this clonotype turned up many times. The gene calls are TRBV28 and TRBJ2-1; D might be TRBD2 (5 bases). Trimming took off 7 bases at V and 2 bases at J, with 12 bases between the two ends. The CDR3 sequence is 14 residues long. Germline assignment: CDR1 MDHEN and CDR2 SYDVKM. CDR3 bases: TGTGCCAGCATTTCTCCCGGGACCTACAATGAGCAGTTCTTC. It yields the protein CASISPGTYNEQFF. The whole variable domain, remainder taken from reference TRBV28 and TRBJ2-1, is DVKVTQSSRYLVKRTGEKVFLECVQDMDHENMFWYRQDPGLGLRLIYFSYDVKMKEKGDIPEGYSVSREKKERFSLILESASTNQTSMYLCASISPGTYNEQFFGPGTRLTVL.

The sample holds many counts of this clonotype. The CDR3: CSARTWENTEAFF. CDR3 DNA sequence: TGCAGCGCTAGGACATGGGAGAACACTGAAGCTTTCTTT. The chain is built from TRBV29-1 and TRBJ1-1; D possibly corresponds to TRBD1 (5 bases). This CDR3 is 13 amino acids long. Trimming pared 7 bases from V and 1 base from J, leaving 13 bases between. CDR1 and CDR2 from the germline V gene are SQVTM and ANQGSEA.

This clonotype came up many times. The chain couples TRBV18 to TRBJ2-1; TRBD1 agrees at 11 bases. Unmatched junction bases numbered 0, after V lost 2 bases and J lost 3 bases. The CDR3 totals 15 residues. Germline V gene data show CDR1 as KGHSH and CDR2 as LQKENI. CDR3 loop: CASSPGTGGYNEQFF. The DNA of the CDR3 is TGTGCCAGCTCACCAGGGACAGGGGGCTACAATGAGCAGTTCTTC.

This clonotype was detected many times. J is TRBJ1-5 and V is TRBV12-3 or TRBV12-4; TRBD1 aligns across 8 bases. The ends lost 6 bases at V and 6 bases at J; junction bases unmatched: 10. The CDR3 spans 15 residues. The CDR3 spells CASSPKGQGAQPQHF. The DNA of the CDR3 is TGTGCCAGCAGCCCTAAAGGACAGGGAGCTCAGCCCCAGCATTTT.